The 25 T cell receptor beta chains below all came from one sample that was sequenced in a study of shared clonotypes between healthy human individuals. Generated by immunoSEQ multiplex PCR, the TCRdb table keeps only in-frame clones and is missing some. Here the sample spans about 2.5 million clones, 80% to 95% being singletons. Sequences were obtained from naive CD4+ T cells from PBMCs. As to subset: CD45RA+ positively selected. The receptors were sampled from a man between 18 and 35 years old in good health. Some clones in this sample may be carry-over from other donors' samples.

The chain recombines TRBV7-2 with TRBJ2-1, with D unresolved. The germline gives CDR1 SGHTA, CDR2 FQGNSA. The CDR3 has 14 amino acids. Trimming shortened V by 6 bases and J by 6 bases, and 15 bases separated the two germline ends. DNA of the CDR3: TGTGCCAGCAGTCGGTTGGATCGGGCCAATGAGCAGTTCTTC. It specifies CASSRLDRANEQFF.

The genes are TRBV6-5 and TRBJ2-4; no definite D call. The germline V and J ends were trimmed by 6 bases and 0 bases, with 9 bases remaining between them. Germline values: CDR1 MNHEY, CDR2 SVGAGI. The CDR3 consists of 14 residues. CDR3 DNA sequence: TGTGCCAGCAGCTTATCGCTAGCCAAAAACATTCAGTACTTC. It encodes CASSLSLAKNIQYF.

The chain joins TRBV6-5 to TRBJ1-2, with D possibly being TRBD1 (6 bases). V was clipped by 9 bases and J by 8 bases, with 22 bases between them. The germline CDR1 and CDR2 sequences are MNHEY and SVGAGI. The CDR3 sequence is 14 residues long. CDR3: CASRGAPRLRGYTF. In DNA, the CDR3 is TGTGCCAGTCGGGGGGCGCCTAGATTGCGCGGCTACACCTTC.

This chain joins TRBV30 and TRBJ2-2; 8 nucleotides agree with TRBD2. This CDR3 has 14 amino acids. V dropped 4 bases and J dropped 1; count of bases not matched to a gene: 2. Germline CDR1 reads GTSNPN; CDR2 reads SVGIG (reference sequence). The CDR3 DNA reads TGTGCCTGGACGGGGGGGCGGAACACCGGGGAGCTGTTTTTT. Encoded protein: CAWTGGRNTGELFF.

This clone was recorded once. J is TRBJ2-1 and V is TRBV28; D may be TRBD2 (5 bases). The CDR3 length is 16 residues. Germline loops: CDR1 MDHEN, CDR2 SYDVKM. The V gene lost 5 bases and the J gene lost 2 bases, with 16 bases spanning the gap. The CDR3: CASSPFLGAPYNEQFF. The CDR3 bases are TGTGCCAGCAGTCCTTTCCTGGGAGCACCCTACAATGAGCAGTTCTTC.

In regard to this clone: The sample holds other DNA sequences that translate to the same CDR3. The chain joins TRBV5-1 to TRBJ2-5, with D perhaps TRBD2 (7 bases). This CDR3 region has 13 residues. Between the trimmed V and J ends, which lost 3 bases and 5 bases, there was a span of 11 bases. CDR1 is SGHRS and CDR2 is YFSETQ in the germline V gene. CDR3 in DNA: TGCGCCAGCAGCTCCTCGGGGGGCGAGACCCAGTACTTC. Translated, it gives CASSSSGGETQYF.

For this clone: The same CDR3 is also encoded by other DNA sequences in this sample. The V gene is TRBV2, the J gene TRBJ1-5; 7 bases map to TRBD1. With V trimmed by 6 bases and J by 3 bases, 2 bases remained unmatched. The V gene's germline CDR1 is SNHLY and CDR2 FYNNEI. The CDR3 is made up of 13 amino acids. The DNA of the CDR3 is TGTGCCAGCAGGGGACAGTCCAATCAGCCCCAGCATTTT. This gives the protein CASRGQSNQPQHF. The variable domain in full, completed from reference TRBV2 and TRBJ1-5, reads EPEVTQTPSHQVTQMGQEVILRCVPISNHLYFYWYRQILGQKVEFLVSFYNNEISEKSEIFDDQFSVERPDGSNFTLKIRSTKLEDSAMYFCASRGQSNQPQHFGDGTRLSIL.

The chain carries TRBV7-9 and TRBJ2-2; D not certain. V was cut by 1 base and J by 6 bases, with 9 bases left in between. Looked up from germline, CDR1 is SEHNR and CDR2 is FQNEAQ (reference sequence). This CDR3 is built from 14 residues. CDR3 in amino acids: CASSLDSSSGELFF. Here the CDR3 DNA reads TGTGCCAGCAGCTTAGACAGCTCCTCCGGGGAGCTGTTTTTT.

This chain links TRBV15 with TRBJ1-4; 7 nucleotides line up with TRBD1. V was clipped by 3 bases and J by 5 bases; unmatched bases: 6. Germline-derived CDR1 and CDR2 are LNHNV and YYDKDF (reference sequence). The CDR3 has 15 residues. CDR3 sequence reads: CATSSIGDRNEKLFF. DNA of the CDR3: TGTGCCACCAGCAGCATTGGGGACAGAAATGAAAAACTGTTTTTT. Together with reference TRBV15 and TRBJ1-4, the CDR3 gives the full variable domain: DAMVIQNPRYQVTQFGKPVTLSCSQTLNHNVMYWYQQKSSQAPKLLFHYYDKDFNNEADTPDNFQSRRPNTSFCFLDIRSPGLGDTAMYLCATSSIGDRNEKLFFGSGTQLSVL.

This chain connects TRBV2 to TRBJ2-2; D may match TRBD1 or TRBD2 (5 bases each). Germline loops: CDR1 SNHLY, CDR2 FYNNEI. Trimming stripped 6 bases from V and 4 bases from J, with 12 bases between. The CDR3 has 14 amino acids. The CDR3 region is CASSGTVITGELFF. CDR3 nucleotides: TGTGCCAGCAGCGGGACCGTGATCACCGGGGAGCTGTTTTTT. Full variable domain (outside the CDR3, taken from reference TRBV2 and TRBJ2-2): EPEVTQTPSHQVTQMGQEVILRCVPISNHLYFYWYRQILGQKVEFLVSFYNNEISEKSEIFDDQFSVERPDGSNFTLKIRSTKLEDSAMYFCASSGTVITGELFFGEGSRLTVL.

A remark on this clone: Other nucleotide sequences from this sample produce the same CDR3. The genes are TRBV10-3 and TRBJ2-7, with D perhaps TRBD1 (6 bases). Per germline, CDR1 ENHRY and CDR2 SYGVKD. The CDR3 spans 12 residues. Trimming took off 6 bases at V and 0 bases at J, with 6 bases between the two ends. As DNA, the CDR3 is TGTGCCATCAGGGACAGCTCCTACGAGCAGTACTTC. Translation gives CAIRDSSYEQYF.

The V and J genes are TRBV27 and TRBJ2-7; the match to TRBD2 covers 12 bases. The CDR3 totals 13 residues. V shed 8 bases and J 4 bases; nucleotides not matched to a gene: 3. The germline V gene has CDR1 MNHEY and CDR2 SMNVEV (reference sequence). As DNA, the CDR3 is TGTGCCAGCCGACTAGCGGGGGTATACGAGCAGTACTTC. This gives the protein CASRLAGVYEQYF.

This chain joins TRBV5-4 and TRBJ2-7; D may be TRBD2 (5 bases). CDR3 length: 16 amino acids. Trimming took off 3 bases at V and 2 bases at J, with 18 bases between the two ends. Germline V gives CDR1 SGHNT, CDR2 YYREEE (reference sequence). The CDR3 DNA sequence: TGTGCCAGCAGCTCCGGAGGTGGCGGGCGCACCTACGAGCAGTACTTC. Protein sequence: CASSSGGGGRTYEQYF.

The CDR3 spells CARAAGGIGYTF. The DNA of the CDR3 is TGTGCCAGAGCCGCAGGGGGCATAGGCTACACCTTC. This chain links TRBV5-3 with TRBJ1-2; 8 bases are a match to TRBD1. TRBV5-3 is recorded as an ORF, its role being uncertain. The CDR3 has 12 amino acids. The junction had 7 bases not matched to a gene; V was cut back by 7 bases and J by 8 bases.

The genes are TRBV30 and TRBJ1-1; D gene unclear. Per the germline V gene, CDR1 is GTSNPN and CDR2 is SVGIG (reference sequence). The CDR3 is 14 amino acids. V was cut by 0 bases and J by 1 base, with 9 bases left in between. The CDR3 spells CAWSVKGSNTEAFF. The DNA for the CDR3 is TGTGCCTGGAGTGTTAAGGGTTCGAACACTGAAGCTTTCTTT.

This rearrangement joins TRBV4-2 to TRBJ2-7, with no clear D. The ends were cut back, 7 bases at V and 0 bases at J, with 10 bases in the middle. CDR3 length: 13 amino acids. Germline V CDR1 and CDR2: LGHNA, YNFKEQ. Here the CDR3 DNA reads TGTGCCAGCATAAGCAGCAACTCCTACGAGCAGTACTTC. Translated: CASISSNSYEQYF.

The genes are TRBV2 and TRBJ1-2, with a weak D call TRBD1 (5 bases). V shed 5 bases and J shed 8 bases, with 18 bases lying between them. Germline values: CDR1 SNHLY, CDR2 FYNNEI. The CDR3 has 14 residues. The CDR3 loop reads CASSPVRQPGGYTF. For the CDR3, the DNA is TGTGCCAGCAGTCCAGTCCGACAGCCCGGGGGCTACACCTTC.

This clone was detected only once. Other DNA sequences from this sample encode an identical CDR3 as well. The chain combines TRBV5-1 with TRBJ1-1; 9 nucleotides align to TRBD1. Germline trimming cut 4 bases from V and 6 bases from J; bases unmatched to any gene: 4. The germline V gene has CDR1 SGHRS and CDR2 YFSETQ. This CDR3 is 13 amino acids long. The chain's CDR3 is CASSLGQGPEAFF. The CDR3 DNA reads TGCGCCAGCAGCCTCGGACAGGGGCCTGAAGCTTTCTTT.

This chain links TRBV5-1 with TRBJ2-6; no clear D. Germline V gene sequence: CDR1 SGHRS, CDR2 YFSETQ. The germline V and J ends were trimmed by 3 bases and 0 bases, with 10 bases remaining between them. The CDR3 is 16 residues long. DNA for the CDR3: TGCGCCAGCAGCTCACCGCAGAGCTCTGGGGCCAACGTCCTGACTTTC. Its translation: CASSSPQSSGANVLTF.

CDR3 in DNA: TGTGCCAGCAGCCAAAATCCGGGACAGCTCTATAGTGAGCAGTTCTTC. The encoded protein is CASSQNPGQLYSEQFF. This chain joins TRBV14 and TRBJ2-1; TRBD1 matches at 7 bases. Germline assignment: CDR1 SGHDN and CDR2 FVKESK. The CDR3 has 16 amino acids. The junction had 13 bases not matched to a gene; V was cut back by 2 bases and J by 9 bases.

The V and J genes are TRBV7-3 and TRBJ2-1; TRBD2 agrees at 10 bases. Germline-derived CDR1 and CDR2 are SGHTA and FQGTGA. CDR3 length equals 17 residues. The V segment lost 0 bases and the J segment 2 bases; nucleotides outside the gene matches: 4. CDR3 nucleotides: TGTGCCAGCAGCTTAACGGCTGGGACTAGCGCCTACAATGAGCAGTTCTTC. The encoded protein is CASSLTAGTSAYNEQFF.

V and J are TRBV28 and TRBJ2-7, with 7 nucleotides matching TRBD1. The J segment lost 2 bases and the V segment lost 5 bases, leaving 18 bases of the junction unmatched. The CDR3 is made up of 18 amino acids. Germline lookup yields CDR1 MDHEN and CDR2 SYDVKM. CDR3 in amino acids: CASSPGVGFGDRTYEQYF. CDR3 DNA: TGTGCCAGCAGTCCCGGAGTCGGTTTTGGGGACAGAACCTACGAGCAGTACTTC.

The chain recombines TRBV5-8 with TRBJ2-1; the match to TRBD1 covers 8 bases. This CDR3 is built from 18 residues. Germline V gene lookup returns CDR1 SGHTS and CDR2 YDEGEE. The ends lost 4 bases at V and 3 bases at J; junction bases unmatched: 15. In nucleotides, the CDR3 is TGTGCCAGCAGCCCCTCGCCTTCGGACAGGGCATTCTACAATGAGCAGTTCTTC. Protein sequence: CASSPSPSDRAFYNEQFF.

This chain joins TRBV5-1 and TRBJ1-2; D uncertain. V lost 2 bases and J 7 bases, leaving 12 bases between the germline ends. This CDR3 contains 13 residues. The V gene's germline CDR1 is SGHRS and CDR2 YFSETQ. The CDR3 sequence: CASSFEGDSGYTF. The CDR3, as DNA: TGCGCCAGCAGCTTCGAGGGAGATAGTGGCTACACCTTC.

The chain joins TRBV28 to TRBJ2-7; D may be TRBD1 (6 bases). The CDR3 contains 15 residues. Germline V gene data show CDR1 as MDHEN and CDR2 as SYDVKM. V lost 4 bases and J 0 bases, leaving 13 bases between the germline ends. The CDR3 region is CASSWTATSSYEQYF. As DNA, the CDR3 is TGTGCCAGCAGTTGGACAGCGACCAGCTCCTACGAGCAGTACTTC.